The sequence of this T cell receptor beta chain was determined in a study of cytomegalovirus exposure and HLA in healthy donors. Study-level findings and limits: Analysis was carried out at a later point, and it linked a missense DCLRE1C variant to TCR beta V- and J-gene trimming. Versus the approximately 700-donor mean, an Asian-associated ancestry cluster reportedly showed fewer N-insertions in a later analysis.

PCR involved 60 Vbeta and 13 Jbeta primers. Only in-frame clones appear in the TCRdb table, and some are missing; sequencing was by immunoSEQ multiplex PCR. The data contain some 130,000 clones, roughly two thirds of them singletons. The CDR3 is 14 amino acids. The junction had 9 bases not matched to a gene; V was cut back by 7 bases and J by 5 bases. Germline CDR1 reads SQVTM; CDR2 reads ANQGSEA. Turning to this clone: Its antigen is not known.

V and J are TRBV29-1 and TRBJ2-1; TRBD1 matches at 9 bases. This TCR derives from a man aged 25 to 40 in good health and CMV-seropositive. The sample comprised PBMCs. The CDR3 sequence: CSGIGTGLDNEQFF. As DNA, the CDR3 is TGCAGCGGTATAGGGACAGGGCTGGACAATGAGCAGTTCTTC.